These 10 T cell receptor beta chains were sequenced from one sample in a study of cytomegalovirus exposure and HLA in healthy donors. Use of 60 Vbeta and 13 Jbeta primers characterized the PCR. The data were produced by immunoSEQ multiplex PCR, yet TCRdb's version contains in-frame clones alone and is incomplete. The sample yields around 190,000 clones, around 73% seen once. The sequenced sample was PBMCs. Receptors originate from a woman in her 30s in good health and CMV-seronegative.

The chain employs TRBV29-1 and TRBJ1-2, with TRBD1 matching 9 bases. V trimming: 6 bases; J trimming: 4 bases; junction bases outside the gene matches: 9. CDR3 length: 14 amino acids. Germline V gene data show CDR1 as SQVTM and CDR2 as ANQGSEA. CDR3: CSVARTGAFYGYTF. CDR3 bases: TGCAGCGTCGCCCGGACAGGGGCTTTCTATGGCTACACCTTC. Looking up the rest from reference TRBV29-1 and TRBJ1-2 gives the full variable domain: SAVISQKPSRDICQRGTSLTIQCQVDSQVTMMFWYRQQPGQSLTLIATANQGSEATYESGFVIDKFPISRPNLTFSTLTVSNMSPEDSSIYLCSVARTGAFYGYTFGSGTRLTVV.

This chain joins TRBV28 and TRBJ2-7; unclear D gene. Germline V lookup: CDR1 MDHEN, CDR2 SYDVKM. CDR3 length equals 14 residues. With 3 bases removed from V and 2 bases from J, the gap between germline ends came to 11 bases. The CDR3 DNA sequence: TGTGCCAGCAGTTTTTCTAGGCGCGCCTACGAGCAGTACTTC. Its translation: CASSFSRRAYEQYF.

The CDR3 is CASSLERGRFHNEQFF. Here the CDR3 DNA reads TGTGCCAGCAGCTTGGAGAGGGGGCGATTCCACAATGAGCAGTTCTTC. V is TRBV5-6 and J is TRBJ2-1, with 7 bases that match TRBD1. Germline trimming cut 0 bases from V and 5 bases from J; bases unmatched to any gene: 8. Germline values: CDR1 SGHDT, CDR2 YYEEEE. The CDR3 runs 16 residues. The full variable domain, its missing parts supplied by reference TRBV5-6 and TRBJ2-1, is DAGVTQSPTHLIKTRGQQVTLRCSPKSGHDTVSWYQQALGQGPQFIFQYYEEEERQRGNFPDRFSGHQFPNYSSELNVNALLLGDSALYLCASSLERGRFHNEQFFGPGTRLTVL.

The CDR3 reads CATVTKGYGYTF. The CDR3 region has the DNA TGTGCCACCGTGACTAAGGGCTATGGCTACACCTTC. V is TRBV28 and J is TRBJ1-2; D is unresolved. The V end lost 10 bases, the J end lost 4 bases, and 13 bases lay between the germline ends. CDR1 is MDHEN, CDR2 SYDVKM, per germline. The CDR3 loop spans 12 amino acids.

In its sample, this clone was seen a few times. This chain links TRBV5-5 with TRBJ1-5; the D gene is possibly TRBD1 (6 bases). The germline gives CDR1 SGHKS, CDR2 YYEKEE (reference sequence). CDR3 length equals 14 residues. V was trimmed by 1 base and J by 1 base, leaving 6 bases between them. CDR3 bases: TGTGCCAGCAGCTTGACAGGGAGCAATCAGCCCCAGCATTTT. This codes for CASSLTGSNQPQHF.

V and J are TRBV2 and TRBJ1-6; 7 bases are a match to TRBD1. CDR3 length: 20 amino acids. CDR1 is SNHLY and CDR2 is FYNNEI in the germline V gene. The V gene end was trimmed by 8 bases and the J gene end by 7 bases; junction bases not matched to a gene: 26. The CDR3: CASGDSSLHSDRPRNSPLHF. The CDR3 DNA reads TGTGCCAGCGGGGACAGCAGCCTACATTCCGACAGGCCGAGGAATTCACCCCTCCACTTT.

The DNA for the CDR3 is TGTGCCACCAGCGGTGACACCTACGAGCAGTACTTC. As protein: CATSGDTYEQYF. J is TRBJ2-7 and V is TRBV15; D unclear. Germline values: CDR1 LNHNV, CDR2 YYDKDF (reference sequence). With 5 bases removed from V and 2 bases from J, the gap between germline ends came to 7 bases. CDR3 length: 12 residues. The full variable domain, with the rest looked up from reference TRBV15 and TRBJ2-7, is DAMVIQNPRYQVTQFGKPVTLSCSQTLNHNVMYWYQQKSSQAPKLLFHYYDKDFNNEADTPDNFQSRRPNTSFCFLDIRSPGLGDTAMYLCATSGDTYEQYFGPGTRLTVT.

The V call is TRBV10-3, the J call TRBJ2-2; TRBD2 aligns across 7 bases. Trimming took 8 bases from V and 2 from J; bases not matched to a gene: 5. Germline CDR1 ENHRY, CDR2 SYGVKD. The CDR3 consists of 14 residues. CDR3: CAISPSGNTGELFF. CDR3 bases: TGTGCCATCTCCCCTAGCGGTAACACCGGGGAGCTGTTTTTT.

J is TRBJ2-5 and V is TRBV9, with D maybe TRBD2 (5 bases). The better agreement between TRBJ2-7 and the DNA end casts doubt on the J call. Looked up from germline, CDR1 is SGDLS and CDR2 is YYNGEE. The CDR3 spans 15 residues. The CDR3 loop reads CASSVRAGGMDEQYF. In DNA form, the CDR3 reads TGTGCCAGCAGCGTGAGGGCAGGTGGGATGGACGAGCAGTACTTC.

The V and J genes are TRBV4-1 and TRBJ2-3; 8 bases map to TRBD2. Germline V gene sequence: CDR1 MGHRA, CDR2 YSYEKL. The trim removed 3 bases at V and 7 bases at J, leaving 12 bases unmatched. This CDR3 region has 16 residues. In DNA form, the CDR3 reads TGCGCCAGCAGCCAGGCTAACGGGGGGGCCTTGTATACGCAGTATTTT. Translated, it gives CASSQANGGALYTQYF.